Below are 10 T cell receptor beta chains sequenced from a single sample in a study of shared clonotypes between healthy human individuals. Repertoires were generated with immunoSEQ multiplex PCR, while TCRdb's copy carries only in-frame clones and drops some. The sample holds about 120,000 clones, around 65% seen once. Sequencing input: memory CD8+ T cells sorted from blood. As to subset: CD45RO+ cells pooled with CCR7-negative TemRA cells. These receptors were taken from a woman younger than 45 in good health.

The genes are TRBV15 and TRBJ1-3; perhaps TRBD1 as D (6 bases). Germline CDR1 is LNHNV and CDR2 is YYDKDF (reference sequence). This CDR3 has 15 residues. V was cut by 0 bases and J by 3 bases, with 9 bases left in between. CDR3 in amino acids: CATSRDRGGGNTIYF. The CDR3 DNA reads TGTGCCACCAGCAGAGATCGAGGGGGTGGAAACACCATATATTTT.

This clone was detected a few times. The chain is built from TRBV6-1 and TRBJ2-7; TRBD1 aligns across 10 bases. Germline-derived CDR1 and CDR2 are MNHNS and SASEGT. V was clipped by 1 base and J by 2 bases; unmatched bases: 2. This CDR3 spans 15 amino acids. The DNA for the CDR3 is TGTGCCAGCAGTGAAGAGACAGGGGGCGCCTACGAGCAGTACTTC. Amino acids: CASSEETGGAYEQYF.

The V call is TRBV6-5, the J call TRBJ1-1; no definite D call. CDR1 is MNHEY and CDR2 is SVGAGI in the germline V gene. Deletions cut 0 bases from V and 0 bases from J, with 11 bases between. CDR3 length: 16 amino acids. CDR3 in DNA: TGTGCCAGCAGTTACTCTTCAGCGGCCATGAACACTGAAGCTTTCTTT. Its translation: CASSYSSAAMNTEAFF.

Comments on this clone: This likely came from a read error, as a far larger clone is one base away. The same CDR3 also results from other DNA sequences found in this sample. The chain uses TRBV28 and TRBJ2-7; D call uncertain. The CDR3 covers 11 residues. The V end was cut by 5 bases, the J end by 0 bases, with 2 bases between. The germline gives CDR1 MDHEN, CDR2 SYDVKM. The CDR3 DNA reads TGTGCCAGCAGTCACTCCTACGAGCAGTACTTC. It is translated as CASSHSYEQYF.

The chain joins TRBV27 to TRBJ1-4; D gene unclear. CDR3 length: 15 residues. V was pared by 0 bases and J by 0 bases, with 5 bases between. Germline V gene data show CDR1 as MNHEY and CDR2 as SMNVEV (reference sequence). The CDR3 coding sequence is TGTGCCAGCAGTTTATCTGTTGCAACTAATGAAAAACTGTTTTTT. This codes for CASSLSVATNEKLFF.

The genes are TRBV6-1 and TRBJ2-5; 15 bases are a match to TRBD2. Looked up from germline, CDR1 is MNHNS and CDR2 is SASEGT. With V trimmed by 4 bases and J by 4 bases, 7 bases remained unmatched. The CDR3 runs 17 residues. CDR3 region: CASSGTSGRARTETQYF. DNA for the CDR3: TGTGCCAGCAGTGGGACTAGCGGGAGGGCCAGGACAGAGACCCAGTACTTC.

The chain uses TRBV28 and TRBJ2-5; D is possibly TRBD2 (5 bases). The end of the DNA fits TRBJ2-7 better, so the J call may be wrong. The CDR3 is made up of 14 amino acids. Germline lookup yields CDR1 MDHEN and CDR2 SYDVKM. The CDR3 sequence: CASSQVRPGGEQYF. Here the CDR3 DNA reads TGTGCCAGCAGCCAAGTCCGACCCGGAGGCGAGCAGTACTTC.

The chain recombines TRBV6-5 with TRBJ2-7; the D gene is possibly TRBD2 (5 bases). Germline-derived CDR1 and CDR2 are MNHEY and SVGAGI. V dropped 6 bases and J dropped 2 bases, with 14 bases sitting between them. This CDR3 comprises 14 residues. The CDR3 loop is CASSYSETPYEQYF. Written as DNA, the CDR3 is TGTGCCAGCAGCTATAGCGAAACCCCCTACGAGCAGTACTTC.

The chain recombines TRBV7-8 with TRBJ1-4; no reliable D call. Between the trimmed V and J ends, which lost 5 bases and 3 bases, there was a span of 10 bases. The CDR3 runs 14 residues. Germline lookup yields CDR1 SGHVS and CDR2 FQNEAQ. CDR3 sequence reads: CASSASEANEKLFF. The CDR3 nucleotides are TGTGCCAGCAGCGCGTCGGAGGCTAATGAAAAACTGTTTTTT.

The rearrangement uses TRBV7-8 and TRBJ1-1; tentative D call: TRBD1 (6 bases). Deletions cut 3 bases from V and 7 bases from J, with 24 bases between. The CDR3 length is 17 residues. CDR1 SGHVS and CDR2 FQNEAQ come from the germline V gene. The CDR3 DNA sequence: TGTGCCAGCAGCTTTCGGCGGGGGCAAGCAGCGCCCCATGAAGCTTTCTTT. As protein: CASSFRRGQAAPHEAFF.